By proportion, the clone carrying this T cell receptor beta chain is medium-sized. This specimen belongs to a study of neurological immune-mediated disorders. The CDR3 covers 20 residues. CDR1 DFQATT and CDR2 SNEGSKA come from the germline V gene (reference sequence). V lost 0 bases and J lost 4; bases outside the gene matches: 14. Each CDR3 protein gets one entry after TCRdb re-called the 5' RACE reads with MiXCR. This table holds over 20,000 distinct CDR3 sequences, less than 11% found once. The V and J genes are TRBV20-1 and TRBJ2-3; 15 nucleotides align to TRBD2. This receptor was identified in a woman aged 60-75 years with HTLV-1-associated myelopathy (HAM/TSP). Specimen: PBMCs. CDR3 region: CSARDSSPGLAGGPSDTQYF. CDR3 nucleotide sequence: TGCAGTGCTAGAGATAGCTCGCCAGGACTAGCGGGGGGGCCCTCAGATACGCAGTATTTT.